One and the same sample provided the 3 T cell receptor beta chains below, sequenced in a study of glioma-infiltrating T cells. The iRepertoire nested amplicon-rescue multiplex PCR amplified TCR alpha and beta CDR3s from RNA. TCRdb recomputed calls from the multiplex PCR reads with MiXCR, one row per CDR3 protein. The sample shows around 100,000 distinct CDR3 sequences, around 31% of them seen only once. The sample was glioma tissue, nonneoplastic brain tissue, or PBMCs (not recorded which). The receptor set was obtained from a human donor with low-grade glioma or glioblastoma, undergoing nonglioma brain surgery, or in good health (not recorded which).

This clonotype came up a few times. The CDR3 region has the DNA TGTGCCAGTAGTATAGTCCGGTTTGGAGATGGCTACACCTTC. As protein: CASSIVRFGDGYTF. This rearrangement joins TRBV19 to TRBJ1-2, with D unresolved. The V gene lost 1 base and the J gene lost 6 bases, with 12 bases spanning the gap. The CDR3 has 14 residues. Germline V lookup: CDR1 LNHDA, CDR2 SQIVND (reference sequence).

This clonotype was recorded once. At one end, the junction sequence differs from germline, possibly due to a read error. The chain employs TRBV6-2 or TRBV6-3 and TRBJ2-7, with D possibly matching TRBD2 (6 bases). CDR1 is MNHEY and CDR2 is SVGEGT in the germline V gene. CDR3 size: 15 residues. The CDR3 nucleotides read TGTGCCAGCAATTACCCGGGACTGGCAAGGAGCGAGCAGTACTTC. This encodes CASNYPGLARSEQYF.

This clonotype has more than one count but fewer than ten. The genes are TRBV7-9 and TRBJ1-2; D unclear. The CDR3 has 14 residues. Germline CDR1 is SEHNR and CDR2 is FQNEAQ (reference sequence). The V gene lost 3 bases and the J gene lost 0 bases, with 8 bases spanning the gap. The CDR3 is CASSFSDSNYGYTF. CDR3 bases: TGTGCCAGCAGCTTTTCCGACTCTAACTATGGCTACACCTTC.